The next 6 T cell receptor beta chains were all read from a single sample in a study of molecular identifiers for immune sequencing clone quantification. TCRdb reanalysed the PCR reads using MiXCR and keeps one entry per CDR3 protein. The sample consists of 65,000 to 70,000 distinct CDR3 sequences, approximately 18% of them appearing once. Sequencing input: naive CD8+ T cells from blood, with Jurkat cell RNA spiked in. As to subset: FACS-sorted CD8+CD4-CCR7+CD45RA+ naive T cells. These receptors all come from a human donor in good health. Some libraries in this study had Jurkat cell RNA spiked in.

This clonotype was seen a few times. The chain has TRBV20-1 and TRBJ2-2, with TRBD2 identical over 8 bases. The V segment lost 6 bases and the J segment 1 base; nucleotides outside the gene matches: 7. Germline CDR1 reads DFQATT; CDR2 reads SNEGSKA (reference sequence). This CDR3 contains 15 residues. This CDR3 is CSARSSGWNTGELFF. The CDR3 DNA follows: TGCAGTGCCAGATCTAGCGGGTGGAACACCGGGGAGCTGTTTTTT.

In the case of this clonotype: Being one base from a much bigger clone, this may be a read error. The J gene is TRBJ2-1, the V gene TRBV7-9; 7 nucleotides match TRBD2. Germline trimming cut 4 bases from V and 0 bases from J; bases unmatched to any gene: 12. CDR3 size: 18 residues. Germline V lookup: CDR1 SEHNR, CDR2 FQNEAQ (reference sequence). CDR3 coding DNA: TGTGCCAGCAGCTCCTTCGGGTCTGGCGGGAGCTCCTACAATGAGCAGTTCTTC. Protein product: CASSSFGSGGSSYNEQFF.

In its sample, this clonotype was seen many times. The CDR3 region has the DNA TGTGCCAGCAGTACCGGGACAGGGGATTACGAGCAGTACTTC. It translates to CASSTGTGDYEQYF. The J gene is TRBJ2-7, the V gene TRBV7-6; 10 bases align to TRBD1. The germline CDR1 and CDR2 sequences are SGHVS and FNYEAQ. This CDR3 spans 14 amino acids. Unmatched junction bases numbered 6, after V lost 6 bases and J lost 4 bases. The full variable domain, with the rest looked up from reference TRBV7-6 and TRBJ2-7, is GAGVSQSPRYKVTKRGQDVALRCDPISGHVSLYWYRQALGQGPEFLTYFNYEAQQDKSGLPNDRFSAERPEGSISTLTIQRTEQRDSAMYRCASSTGTGDYEQYFGPGTRLTVT.

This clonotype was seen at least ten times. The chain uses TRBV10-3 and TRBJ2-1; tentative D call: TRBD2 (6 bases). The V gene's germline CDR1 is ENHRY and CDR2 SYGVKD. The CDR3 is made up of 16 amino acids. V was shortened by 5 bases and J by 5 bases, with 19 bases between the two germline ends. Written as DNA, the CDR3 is TGTGCCATCAGTTATGTCCGGCTTAGCGGAGACAATGAGCAGTTCTTC. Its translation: CAISYVRLSGDNEQFF.

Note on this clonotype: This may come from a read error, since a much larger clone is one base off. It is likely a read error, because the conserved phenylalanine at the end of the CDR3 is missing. In DNA form, the CDR3 reads TGTGCCAGCACCTCCCTGGAATACATCAATCAGCCCCAGCATTCT. It encodes CASTSLEYINQPQHS. This sequence joins TRBV6-1 and TRBJ1-5; D remains ambiguous. V was trimmed by 7 bases and J by 3 bases, leaving 16 bases between them. The CDR3 runs to 15 residues. Looked up from germline, CDR1 is MNHNS and CDR2 is SASEGT.

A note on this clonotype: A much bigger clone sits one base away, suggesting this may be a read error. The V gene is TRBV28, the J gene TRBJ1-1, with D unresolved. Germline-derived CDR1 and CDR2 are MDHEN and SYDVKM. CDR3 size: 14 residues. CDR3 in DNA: TGTGCCAGCAGTTTAGGGAAAGGGTCCACTGAAGCTCTCTTT. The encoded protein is CASSLGKGSTEALF. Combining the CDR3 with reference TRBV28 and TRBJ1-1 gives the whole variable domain DVKVTQSSRYLVKRTGEKVFLECVQDMDHENMFWYRQDPGLGLRLIYFSYDVKMKEKGDIPEGYSVSREKKERFSLILESASTNQTSMYLCASSLGKGSTEALFGQGTRLTVV.